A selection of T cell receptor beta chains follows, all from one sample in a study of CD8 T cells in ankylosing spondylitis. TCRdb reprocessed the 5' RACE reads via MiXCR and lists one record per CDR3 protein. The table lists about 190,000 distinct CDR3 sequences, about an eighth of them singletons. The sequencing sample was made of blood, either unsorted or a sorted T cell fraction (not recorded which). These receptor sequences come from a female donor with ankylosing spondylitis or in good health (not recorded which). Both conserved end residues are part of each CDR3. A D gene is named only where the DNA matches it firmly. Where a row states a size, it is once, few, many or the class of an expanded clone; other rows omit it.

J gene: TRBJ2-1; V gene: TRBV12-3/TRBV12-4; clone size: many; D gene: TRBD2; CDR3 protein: CASSFRGGRASYIRNEQFF; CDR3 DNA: TGTGCCAGCAGTTTTAGAGGCGGGAGGGCCTCTTATATCCGCAATGAGCAGTTCTTC
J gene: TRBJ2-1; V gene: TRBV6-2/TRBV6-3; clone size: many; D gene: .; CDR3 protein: CASSYPTGSYNEQFF; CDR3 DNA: TGTGCCAGCAGTTACCCGACAGGATCCTACAATGAGCAGTTCTTC
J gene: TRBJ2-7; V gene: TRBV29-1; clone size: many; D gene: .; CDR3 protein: CSVEGGDLPTYEQYF; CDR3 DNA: TGCAGCGTTGAAGGAGGAGACTTACCTACCTACGAGCAGTACTTC
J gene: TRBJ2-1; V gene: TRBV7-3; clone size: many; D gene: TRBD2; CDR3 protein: CASSLRAGGAYNEQFF; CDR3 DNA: TGTGCCAGCAGCTTACGGGCGGGAGGTGCCTACAATGAGCAGTTCTTC
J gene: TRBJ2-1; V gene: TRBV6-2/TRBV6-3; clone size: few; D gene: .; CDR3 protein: CASRLTRYNEQFF; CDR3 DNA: TGTGCCAGCCGGTTAACTCGATACAATGAGCAGTTCTTC
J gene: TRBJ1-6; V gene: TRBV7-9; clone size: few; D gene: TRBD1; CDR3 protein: CASSRQQGVNSPLHF; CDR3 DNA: TGTGCCAGCAGCCGCCAACAGGGGGTTAATTCACCCCTCCACTTT
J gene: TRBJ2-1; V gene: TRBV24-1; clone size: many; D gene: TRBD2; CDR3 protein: CATRATSGSYEQFF; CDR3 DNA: TGTGCCACCAGGGCGACTAGCGGGAGTTATGAGCAGTTCTTC
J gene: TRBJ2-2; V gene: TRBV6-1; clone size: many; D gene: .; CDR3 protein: CASSHRTDGTGELFF; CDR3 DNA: TGTGCCAGCAGTCATCGGACCGATGGGACCGGGGAGCTGTTTTTT
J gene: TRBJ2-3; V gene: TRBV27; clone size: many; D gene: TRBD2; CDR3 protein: CASGASGRAGPDTQYF; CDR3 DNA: TGTGCCAGCGGCGCTAGCGGGAGGGCCGGTCCAGATACGCAGTATTTT
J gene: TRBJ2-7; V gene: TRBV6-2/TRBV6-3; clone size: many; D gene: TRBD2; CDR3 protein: CASSYVEREVYEQYF; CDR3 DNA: TGTGCCAGCAGTTACGTAGAGCGGGAGGTCTACGAGCAGTACTTC
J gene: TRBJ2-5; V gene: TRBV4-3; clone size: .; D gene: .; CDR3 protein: CASSQTHNEGTQYF; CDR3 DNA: TGCGCCAGCAGCCAGACGCACAATGAAGGGACCCAGTACTTC
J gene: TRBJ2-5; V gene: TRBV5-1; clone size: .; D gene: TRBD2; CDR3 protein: CASSLGLAGGWEETQYF; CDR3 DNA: TGCGCCAGCAGCTTGGGACTAGCGGGAGGATGGGAAGAGACCCAGTACTTC
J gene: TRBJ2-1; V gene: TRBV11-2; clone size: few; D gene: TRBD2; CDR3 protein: CASSPRTSGRLGNEQFF; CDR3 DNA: TGTGCCAGCAGCCCAAGGACTAGCGGGAGATTGGGCAATGAGCAGTTCTTC
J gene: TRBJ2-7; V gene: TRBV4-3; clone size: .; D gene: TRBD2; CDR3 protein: CASSQRLADSYEQYF; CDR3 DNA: TGCGCCAGCAGCCAACGACTAGCGGATTCCTACGAGCAGTACTTC
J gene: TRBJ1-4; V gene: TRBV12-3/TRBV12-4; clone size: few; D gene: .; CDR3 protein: CASSLLGNEKLFF; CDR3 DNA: TGTGCCAGCAGTTTATTAGGGAATGAAAAACTGTTTTTT
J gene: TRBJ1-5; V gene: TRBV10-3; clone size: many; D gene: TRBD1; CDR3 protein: CAISGNSGGRQPQHF; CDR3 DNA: TGTGCCATCAGTGGTAATTCAGGGGGTCGCCAGCCCCAGCATTTT
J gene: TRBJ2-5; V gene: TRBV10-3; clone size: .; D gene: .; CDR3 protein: CAISASGETQYF; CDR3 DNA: TGTGCCATCAGTGCTAGTGGAGAGACCCAGTACTTC
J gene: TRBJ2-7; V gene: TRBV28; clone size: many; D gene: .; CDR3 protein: CASSLPGQSYEQYF; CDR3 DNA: TGTGCCAGCAGTTTACCGGGCCAGTCCTACGAGCAGTACTTC
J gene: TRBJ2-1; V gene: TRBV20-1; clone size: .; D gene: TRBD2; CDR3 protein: CSARSSLAGVRDEQFF; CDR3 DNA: TGCAGTGCTAGATCATCCCTTGCGGGAGTTCGCGATGAGCAGTTCTTC
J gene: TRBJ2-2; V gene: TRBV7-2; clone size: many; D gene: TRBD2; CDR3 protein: CASSLKRESGELFF; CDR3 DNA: TGTGCCAGCAGCTTAAAGCGGGAGTCCGGGGAGCTGTTTTTT
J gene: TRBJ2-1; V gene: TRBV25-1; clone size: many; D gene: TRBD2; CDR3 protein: CASSEKLGLVINEQFF; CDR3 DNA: TGTGCCAGCAGTGAGAAATTGGGACTAGTTATCAATGAGCAGTTCTTC
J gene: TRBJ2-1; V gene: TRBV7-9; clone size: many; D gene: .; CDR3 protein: CASSLEQGLFLGFF; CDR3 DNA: TGTGCCAGCAGCTTAGAGCAGGGGCTGTTCCTTGGGTTCTTC
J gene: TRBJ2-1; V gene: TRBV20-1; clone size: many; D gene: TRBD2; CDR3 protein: CSALAGGGEFGEQFF; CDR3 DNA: TGCAGTGCCCTAGCGGGAGGGGGTGAGTTTGGTGAGCAGTTCTTC
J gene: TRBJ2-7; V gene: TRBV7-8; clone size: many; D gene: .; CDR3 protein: CASSIRGQTYEQYF; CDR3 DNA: TGTGCCAGCAGCATCCGCGGACAGACCTACGAGCAGTACTTC
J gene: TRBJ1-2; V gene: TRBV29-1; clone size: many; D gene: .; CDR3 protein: CSVDPGQVIYGYTF; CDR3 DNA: TGCAGCGTGGACCCAGGGCAGGTTATCTATGGCTACACCTTC
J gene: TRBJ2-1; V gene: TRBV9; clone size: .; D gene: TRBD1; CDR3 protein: CASSQRTGMYEQFF; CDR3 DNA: TGTGCCAGCAGTCAAAGGACAGGGATGTATGAGCAGTTCTTC
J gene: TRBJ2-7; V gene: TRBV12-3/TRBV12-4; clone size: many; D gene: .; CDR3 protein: CASSFGGGVYEQYF; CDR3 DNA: TGTGCCAGCAGTTTCGGTGGGGGCGTCTACGAGCAGTACTTC
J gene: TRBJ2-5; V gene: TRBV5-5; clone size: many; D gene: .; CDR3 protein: CASSFDRQETQYF; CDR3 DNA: TGTGCCAGCAGCTTCGACCGTCAAGAGACCCAGTACTTC
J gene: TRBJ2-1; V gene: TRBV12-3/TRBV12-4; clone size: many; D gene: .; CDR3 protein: CASSFGDGEQFF; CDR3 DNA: TGTGCCAGCAGTTTTGGGGACGGGGAGCAGTTCTTC
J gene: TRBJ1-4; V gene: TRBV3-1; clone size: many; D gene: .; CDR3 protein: CASSHMITPHEKLFF; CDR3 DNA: TGTGCCAGCAGCCATATGATTACTCCTCATGAAAAACTGTTTTTT
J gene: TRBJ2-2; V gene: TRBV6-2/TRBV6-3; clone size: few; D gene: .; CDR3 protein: CASSYRGTPNTGELFF; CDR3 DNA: TGTGCCAGCAGTTACCGGGGGACCCCCAACACCGGGGAGCTGTTTTTT
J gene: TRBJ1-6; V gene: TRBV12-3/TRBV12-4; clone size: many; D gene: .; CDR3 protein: CASRDTISPLHF; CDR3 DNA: TGTGCCAGCAGGGACACTATTTCACCCCTCCACTTT
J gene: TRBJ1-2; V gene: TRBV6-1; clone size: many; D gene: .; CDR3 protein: CASRVAQTGGYTF; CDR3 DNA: TGTGCCAGCAGGGTGGCTCAAACGGGTGGCTACACCTTC
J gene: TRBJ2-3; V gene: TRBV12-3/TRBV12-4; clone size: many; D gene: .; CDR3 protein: CASRAGADTQYF; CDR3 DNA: TGTGCCAGCAGAGCAGGGGCTGATACGCAGTATTTT
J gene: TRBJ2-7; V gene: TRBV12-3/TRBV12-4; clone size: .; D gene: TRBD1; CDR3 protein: CASRPTGGSYEQYF; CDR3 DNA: TGTGCCAGCAGACCGACAGGGGGCTCCTACGAGCAGTACTTC
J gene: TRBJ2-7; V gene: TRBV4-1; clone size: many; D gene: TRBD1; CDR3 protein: CASSPSMLGQGAYEQYF; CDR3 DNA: TGCGCCAGCAGCCCATCAATGCTTGGACAGGGAGCCTACGAGCAGTACTTC
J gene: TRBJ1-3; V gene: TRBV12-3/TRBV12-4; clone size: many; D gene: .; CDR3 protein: CASSLAGANGNTIYF; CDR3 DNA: TGTGCCAGCAGTTTGGCGGGGGCTAATGGAAACACCATATATTTT
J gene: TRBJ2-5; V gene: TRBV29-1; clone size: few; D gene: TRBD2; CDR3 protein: CSVEKLAGSVRETQYF; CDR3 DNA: TGCAGCGTTGAAAAACTAGCGGGAAGTGTGCGGGAGACCCAGTACTTC
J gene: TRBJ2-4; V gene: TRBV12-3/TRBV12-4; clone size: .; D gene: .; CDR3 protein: CASSRPPDEDKNIQYF; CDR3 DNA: TGTGCCAGCAGCCGACCTCCGGATGAGGACAAAAACATTCAGTACTTC
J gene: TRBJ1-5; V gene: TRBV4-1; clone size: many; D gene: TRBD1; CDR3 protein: CASSQDRGHQPQHF; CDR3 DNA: TGCGCCAGCAGCCAAGACAGGGGGCATCAGCCCCAGCATTTT
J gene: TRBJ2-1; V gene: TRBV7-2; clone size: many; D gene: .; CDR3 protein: CASSPHDSTEQFF; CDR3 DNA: TGTGCCAGCAGCCCACATGACTCTACAGAGCAGTTCTTC
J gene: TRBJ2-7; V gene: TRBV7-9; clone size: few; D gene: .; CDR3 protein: CASSDPTTSYEQYF; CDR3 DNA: TGTGCCAGCAGTGACCCTACGACCTCCTACGAGCAGTACTTC
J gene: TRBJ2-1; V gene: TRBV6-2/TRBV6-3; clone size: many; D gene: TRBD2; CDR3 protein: CASSSRTSGPSYNEQFF; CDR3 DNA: TGTGCCAGCAGTTCCCGGACTAGCGGGCCGTCCTACAATGAGCAGTTCTTC
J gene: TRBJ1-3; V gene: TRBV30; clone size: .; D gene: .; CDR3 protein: CAGGSGNTIYF; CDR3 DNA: TGTGCCGGGGGGTCTGGAAACACCATATATTTT
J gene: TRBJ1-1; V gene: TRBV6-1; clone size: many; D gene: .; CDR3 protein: CASSAMEGAEAFF; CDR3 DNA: TGTGCCAGCAGTGCCATGGAAGGGGCTGAAGCTTTCTTT
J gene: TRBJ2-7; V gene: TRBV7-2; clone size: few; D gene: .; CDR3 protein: CASSLSSGSSYEQYF; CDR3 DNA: TGTGCCAGCAGCTTATCAAGCGGTAGCTCCTACGAGCAGTACTTC
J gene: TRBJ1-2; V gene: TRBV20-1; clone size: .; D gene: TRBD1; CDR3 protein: CSASPTGLEDYGYTF; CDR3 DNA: TGCAGTGCCAGCCCGACAGGGCTGGAGGACTATGGCTACACCTTC
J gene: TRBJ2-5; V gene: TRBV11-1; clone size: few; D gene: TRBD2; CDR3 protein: CASSSSGTSGITEETQYF; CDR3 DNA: TGTGCCAGCAGCTCAAGCGGGACTAGCGGGATCACAGAAGAGACCCAGTACTTC
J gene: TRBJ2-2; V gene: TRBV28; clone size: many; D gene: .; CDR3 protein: CASRLGQSREKLFF; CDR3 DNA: TGTGCCAGCAGGCTAGGACAGTCCCGGGAAAAGCTGTTTTTT